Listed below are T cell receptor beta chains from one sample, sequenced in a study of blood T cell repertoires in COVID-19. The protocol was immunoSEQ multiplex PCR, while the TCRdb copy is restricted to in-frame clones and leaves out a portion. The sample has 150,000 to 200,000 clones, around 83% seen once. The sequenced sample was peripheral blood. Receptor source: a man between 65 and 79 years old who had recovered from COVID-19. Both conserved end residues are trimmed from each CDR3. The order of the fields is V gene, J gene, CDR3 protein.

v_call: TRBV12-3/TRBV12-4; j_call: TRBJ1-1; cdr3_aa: ASSSWVGGTAF
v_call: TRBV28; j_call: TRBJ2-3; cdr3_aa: ASSFGGTSTDTQY
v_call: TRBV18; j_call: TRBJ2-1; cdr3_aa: ASSPRTSGSGEQF
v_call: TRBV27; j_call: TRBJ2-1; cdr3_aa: ASSLSYSKYNEQF
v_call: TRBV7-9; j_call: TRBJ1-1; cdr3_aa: ASSLASGLYTEAF
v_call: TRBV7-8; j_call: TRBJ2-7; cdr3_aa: ASSLVVAGNYEQY
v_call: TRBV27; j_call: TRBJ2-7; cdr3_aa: ASSPRLAGLYEQY
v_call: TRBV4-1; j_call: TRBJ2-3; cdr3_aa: ASSQGAGRSDTQY
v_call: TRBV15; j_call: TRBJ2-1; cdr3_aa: ATSRDLSSGGRVGEQF
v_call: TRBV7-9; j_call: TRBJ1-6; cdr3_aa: ASSQGTGHNSPLH
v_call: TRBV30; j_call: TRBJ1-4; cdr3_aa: AWTTGQSSKGEKLF
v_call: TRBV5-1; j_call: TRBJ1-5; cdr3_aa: ASSLSGTGRERRQLQPQH
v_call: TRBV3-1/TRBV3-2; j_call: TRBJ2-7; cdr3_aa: ASSRGLAGGRKSSYEQY
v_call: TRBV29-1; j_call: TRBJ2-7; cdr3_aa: SVSGTYEQY
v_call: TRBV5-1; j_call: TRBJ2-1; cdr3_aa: ASSPPGLAVGNEQF
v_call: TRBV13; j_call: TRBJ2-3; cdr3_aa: ASSPLAGAGTDTQY
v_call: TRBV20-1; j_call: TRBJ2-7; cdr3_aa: SAQETYEQY
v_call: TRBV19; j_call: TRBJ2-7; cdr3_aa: ASSPAGGPYEQY
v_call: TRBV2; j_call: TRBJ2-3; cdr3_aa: ASKYTGATDTQY
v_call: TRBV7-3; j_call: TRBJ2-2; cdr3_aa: ASSLTSGGELF
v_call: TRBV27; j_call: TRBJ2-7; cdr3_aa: ASSAGTSGSPTLHYEQY
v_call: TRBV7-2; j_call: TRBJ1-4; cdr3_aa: ASSLGGGNEKLF
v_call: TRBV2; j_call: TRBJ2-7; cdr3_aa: ASGRYEQY
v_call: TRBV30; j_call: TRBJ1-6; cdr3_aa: AWRYSGQSYNSPLH
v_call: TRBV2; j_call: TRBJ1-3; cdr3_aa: ASSLQGTGSGNTIY
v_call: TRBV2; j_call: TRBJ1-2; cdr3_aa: ASTVSDYGYT
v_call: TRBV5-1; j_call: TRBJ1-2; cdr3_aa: ASSLGQINYGYT
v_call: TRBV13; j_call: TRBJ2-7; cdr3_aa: ASSLGTSGDEQY
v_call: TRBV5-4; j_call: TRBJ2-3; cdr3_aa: ASSELGTSGFTDTQY
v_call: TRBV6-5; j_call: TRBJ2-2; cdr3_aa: ASSFRSGTGGGELF
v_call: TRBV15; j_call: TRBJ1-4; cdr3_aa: ATSRGTGRIEKLF
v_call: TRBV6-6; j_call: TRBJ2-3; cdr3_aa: ASSRQGTSARGSDTQY
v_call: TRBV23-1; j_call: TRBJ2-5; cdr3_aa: ASSQVAQETQY
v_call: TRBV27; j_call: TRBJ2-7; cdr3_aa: ASSLAGDSYEQY
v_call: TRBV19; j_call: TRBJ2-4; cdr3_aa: ASTNQEGKNIQY
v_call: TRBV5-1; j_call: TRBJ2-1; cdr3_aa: ASSLLPFEVAYNEQF
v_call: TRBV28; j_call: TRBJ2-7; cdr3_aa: ASSSTLAGAYEQY
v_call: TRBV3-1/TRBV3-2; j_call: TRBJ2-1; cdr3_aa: ASRVSGTDEQF
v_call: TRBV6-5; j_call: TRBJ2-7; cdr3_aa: ASSLGGPRAPEQY
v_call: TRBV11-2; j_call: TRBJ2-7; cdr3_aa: ASSLVRGEKQY
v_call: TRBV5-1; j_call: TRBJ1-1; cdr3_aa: ASSTGQGSWNTEAF
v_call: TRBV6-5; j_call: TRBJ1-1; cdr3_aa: ASRYSTGNTEAF
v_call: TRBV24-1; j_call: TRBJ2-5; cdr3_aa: ATSDSRTIGRETQY
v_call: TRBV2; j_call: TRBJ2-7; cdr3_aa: AGGSSTKQY
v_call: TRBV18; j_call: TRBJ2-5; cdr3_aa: ASSPGQNRETQY
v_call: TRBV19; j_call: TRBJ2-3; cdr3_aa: ASRLTGPSTDTQY
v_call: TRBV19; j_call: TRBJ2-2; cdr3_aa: ASSGGEHTGELF
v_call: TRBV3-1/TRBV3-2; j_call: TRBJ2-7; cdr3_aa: ASGFGTSGTYEQY
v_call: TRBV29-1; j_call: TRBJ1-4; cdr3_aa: SVGRGQELF
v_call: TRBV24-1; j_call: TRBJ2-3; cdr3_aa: ATSEGTGNTQY
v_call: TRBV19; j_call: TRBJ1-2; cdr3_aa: ASSIGQSRANYGYT